This T cell receptor (beta chain) was observed in a study of PD-L1 blockade in urothelial cancer (dated by TCRdb to 2015 to 2018). About the study as a whole: All patients started therapy around 2014 and received atezolizumab 1,200 mg intravenously every 3 weeks. The study, an exploratory multi-omic analysis, examined somatic, immune and clinical correlates of response to PD-L1 blockade with atezolizumab in urothelial cancer. Pretreatment tumor samples and matched peripheral blood, collected serially before and after atezolizumab treatment, underwent TCR sequencing. Durable clinical benefit was achieved by nine patients and was not achieved by 20 patients. An ECOG performance status of 0 or 1 was recorded for the patients, and 0 to 3 prior chemotherapy regimens had been received by the patients. A median of about 150,000 T cells and some 90,000 unique TCRs was obtained from blood samples, and a median clonality of approximately 0.077 was observed. Pretreatment blood TCR-seq was available for 30 or so patients, at least one posttreatment blood collection was obtained for some 25 patients, and tumor TCR-seq was available for some 25 patients. Blood samples were analyzed at 3 weeks after treatment start (second dose) and at 6 weeks after treatment start. Twenty-five of 29 patients were males with bladder-origin urothelial cancer, and about 65% of the roughly 30 reported a prior smoking history. In the same patients, whole exome sequencing and RNA sequencing of pretreatment tumors were performed in addition to TCR sequencing. Progression-free survival longer than 6 months counted as durable clinical benefit, and TCR features were additionally tested against both progression-free and overall survival.

Concerning this clone itself: The antigen it binds to is not known. One base away there is no much larger clone; base qualities are not given.

What the authors observed across the whole study: Among patients with durable benefit, tumor-associated TCR clones showed greater expansion in peripheral blood 3 weeks after treatment started (n ≈ 21, p = 0.022). Because the sample size was small (n of about 29) and many exploratory analyses were performed, the results are intended to be hypothesis-generating. Improved progression-free and overall survival was associated with having pretreatment peripheral blood TCR clonality below the median.

Synthetic TCR analog templates were spiked into each PCR to estimate absolute template abundance from read counts. The immunoSEQ assay used bias-controlled V and J gene primers to amplify TCRbeta CDR3 regions from genomic DNA. Sequencing of rearranged TCRbeta segments was performed at approximately 20X coverage. Processing in the source paper ran as follows. Clustering was used to correct sequencing errors, and CDR3s were annotated against IMGT so that V, D and J genes could be assigned. Only productive TCRbeta rearrangements were used in downstream analyses, excluding out-of-frame or stop-codon sequences. Clonality was computed as one minus Shannon entropy normalized by the log of the number of unique productive sequences. Clones differing between time points or between blood and tumor were identified using Fisher's exact test with Benjamini-Hochberg correction, with an adjusted p below 0.01 applied as the threshold. The table was pulled from immuneACCESS by TCRdb, which kept in-frame rearrangements only. Such tables lose some clones; where checked, under half of the loss comes from unresolved V genes, and the rest has no known cause. V and J calls and clone size are given by that table; D and trimming were obtained from the DNA. The sample records about 88,000 clones, roughly 90% of which are singletons. More than 8% of the sample rests with the top ten.

The cohort included 29 patients with locally advanced or metastatic urothelial carcinoma who were treated at Memorial Sloan Kettering on a trial protocol. Peripheral blood mononuclear cells were collected from each patient pretreatment and during treatment, giving between 1 and 8 total time points per patient. The Qiagen DNeasy Blood extraction kit was used to purify genomic DNA from total PBMCs and from tumor samples. Collected pretreatment and during treatment, PBMCs were isolated and stored as previously described. This specimen consisted of PBMCs, obtained around atezolizumab (anti-PD-L1) treatment. The TCR comes from a man between 60 and 75 years old with urothelial cancer.

Here is the DNA: TGCAGCGTTAGGACTAGCGGGAGGGTTGGCACCGGGGAGCTGTTTTTT. Its protein product is CSVRTSGRVGTGELFF. This chain joins TRBV29-1 to TRBJ2-2, with 15 bases in between that match TRBD2. Germline trimming amounts to 5 bases on V and 4 bases on J, with 5 as the count of junction bases outside the gene matches. The germline V gene specifies SQVTM as CDR1 and ANQGSEA as CDR2. The CDR3 runs 16 amino acids, cysteine and phenylalanine included. Only the CDR3 part of the read is kept: 48 bases, read in frame from the first base.